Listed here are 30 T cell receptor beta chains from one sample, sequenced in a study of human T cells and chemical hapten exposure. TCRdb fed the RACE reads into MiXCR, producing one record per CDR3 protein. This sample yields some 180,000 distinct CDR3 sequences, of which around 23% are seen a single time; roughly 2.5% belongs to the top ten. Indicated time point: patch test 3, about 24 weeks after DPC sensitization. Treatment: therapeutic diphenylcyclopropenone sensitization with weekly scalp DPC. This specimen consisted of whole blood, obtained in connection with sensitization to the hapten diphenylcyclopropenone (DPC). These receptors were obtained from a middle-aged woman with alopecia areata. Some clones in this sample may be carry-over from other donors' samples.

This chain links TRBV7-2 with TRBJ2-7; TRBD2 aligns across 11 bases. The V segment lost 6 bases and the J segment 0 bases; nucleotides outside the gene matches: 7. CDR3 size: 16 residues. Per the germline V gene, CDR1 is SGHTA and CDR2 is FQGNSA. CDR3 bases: TGTGCCAGCAGGAATCTCGGACTAGCGGGCTCCTACGAGCAGTACTTC. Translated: CASRNLGLAGSYEQYF.

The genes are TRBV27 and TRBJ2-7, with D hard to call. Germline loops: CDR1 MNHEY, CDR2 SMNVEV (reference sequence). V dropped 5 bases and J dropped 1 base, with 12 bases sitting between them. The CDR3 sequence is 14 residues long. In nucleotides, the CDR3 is TGTGCCAGCAGTGCCTCCCCTGTTTCCTACGAGCAGTACTTC. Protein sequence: CASSASPVSYEQYF.

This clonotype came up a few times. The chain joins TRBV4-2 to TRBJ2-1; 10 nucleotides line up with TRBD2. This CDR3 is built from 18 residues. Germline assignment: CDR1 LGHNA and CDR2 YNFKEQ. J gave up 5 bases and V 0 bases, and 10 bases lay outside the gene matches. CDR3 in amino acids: CASSQDRSLAGENNEQFF. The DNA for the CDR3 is TGTGCCAGCAGCCAAGATCGGTCGCTAGCGGGAGAGAACAATGAGCAGTTCTTC.

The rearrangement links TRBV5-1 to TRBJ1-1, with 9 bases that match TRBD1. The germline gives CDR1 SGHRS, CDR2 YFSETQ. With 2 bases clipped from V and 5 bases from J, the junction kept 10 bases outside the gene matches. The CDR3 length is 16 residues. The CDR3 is CASSFGFRDRETEAFF. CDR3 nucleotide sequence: TGCGCCAGCAGCTTTGGGTTCCGGGACAGGGAGACTGAAGCTTTCTTT.

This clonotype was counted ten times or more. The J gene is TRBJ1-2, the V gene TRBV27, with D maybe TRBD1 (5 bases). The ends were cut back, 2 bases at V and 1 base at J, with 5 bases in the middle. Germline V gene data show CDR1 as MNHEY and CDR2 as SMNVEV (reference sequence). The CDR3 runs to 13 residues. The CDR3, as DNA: TGTGCCAGCAGTTTAGACAGTAACTATGGCTACACCTTC. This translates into CASSLDSNYGYTF.

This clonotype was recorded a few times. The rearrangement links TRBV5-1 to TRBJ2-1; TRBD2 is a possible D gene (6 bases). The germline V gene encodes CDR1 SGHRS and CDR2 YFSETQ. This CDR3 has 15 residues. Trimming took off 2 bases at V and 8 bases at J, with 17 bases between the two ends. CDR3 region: CASSFKGRWGDEQFF. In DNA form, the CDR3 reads TGCGCCAGCAGCTTCAAAGGCAGGTGGGGGGATGAGCAGTTCTTC. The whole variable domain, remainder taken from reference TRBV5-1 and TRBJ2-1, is KAGVTQTPRYLIKTRGQQVTLSCSPISGHRSVSWYQQTPGQGLQFLFEYFSETQRNKGNFPGRFSGRQFSNSRSEMNVSTLELGDSALYLCASSFKGRWGDEQFFGPGTRLTVL.

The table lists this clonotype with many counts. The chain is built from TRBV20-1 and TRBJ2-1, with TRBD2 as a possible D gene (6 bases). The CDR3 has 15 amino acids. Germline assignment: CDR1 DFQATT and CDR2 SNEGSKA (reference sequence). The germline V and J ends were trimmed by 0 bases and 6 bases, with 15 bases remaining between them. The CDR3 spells CSARDGNGGFNEQFF. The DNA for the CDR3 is TGCAGTGCTAGAGATGGGAACGGAGGGTTCAATGAGCAGTTCTTC.

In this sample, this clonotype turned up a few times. The CDR3 DNA sequence: TGTGCCAGTACAGGGCCGTACGAGCAGTACTTC. Translation gives CASTGPYEQYF. The chain uses TRBV28 and TRBJ2-7, with D tentatively TRBD1 (6 bases). CDR3 length equals 11 residues. CDR1 is MDHEN and CDR2 is SYDVKM in the germline V gene. With 9 bases removed from V and 4 bases from J, the gap between germline ends came to 10 bases.

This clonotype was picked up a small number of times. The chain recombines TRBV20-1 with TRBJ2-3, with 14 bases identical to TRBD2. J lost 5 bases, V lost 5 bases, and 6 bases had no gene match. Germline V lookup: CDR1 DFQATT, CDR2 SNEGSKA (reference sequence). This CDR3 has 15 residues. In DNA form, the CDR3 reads TGCAGTGCTGCCGGACTAGCGGGAGGAATAGATACGCAGTATTTT. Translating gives CSAAGLAGGIDTQYF.

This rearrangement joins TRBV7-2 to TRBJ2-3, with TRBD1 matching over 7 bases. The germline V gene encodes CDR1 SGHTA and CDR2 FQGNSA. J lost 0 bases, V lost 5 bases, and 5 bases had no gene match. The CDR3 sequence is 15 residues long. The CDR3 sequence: CASSQRTGSTDTQYF. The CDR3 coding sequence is TGTGCCAGCAGCCAACGGACAGGAAGCACAGATACGCAGTATTTT.

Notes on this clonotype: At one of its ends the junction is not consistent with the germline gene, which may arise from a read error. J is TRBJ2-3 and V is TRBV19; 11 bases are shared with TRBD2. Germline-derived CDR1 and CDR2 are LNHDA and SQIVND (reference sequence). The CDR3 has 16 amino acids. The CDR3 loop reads CVSSVLAGGALGTQYF. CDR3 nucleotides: TGTGTCAGTAGTGTGCTAGCGGGAGGAGCATTGGGTACGCAGTATTTT.

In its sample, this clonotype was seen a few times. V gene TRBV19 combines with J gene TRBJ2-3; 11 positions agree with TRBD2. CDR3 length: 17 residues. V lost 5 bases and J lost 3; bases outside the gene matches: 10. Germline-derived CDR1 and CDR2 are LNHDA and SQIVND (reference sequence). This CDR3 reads CASSANLAGGPTDTQYF. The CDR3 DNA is TGTGCCAGTAGTGCAAATCTAGCGGGAGGACCGACAGATACGCAGTATTTT. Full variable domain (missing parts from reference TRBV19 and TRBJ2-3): DGGITQSPKYLFRKEGQNVTLSCEQNLNHDAMYWYRQDPGQGLRLIYYSQIVNDFQKGDIAEGYSVSREKKESFPLTVTSAQKNPTAFYLCASSANLAGGPTDTQYFGPGTRLTVL.

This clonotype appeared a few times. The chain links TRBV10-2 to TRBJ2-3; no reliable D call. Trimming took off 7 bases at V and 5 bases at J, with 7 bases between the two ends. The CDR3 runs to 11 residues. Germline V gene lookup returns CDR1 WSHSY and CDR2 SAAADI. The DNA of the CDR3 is TGCGCCAGCAAAATGCAAGATACGCAGTATTTT. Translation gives CASKMQDTQYF.

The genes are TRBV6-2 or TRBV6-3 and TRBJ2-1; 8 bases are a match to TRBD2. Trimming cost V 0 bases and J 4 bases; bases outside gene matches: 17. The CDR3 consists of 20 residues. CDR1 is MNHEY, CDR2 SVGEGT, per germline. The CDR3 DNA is TGTGCCAGCAGTTACTCCGTTTTCGGGTCTAGCGGGCAAAATTACAATGAGCAGTTCTTC. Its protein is CASSYSVFGSSGQNYNEQFF.

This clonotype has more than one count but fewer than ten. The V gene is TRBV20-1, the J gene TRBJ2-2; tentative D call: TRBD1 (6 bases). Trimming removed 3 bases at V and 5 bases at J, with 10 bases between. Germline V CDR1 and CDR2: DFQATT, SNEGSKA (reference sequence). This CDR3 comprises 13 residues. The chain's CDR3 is CSASPTGTGELFF. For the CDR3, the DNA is TGCAGTGCTAGTCCCACAGGGACCGGGGAGCTGTTTTTT.

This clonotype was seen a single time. CDR3: CASSPGDGNQPQHF. CDR3 bases: TGTGCCAGCAGCCCTGGGGACGGCAATCAGCCCCAGCATTTT. The chain couples TRBV28 to TRBJ1-5, with D possibly TRBD1 on 5 matching bases. This CDR3 has 14 amino acids. The germline V and J ends were trimmed by 6 bases and 2 bases, with 11 bases remaining between them. Germline CDR1 reads MDHEN; CDR2 reads SYDVKM.

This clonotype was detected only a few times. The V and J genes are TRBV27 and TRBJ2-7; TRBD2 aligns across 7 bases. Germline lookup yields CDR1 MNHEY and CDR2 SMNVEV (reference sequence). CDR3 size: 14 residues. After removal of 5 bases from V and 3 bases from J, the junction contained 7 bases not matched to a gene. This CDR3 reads CASSPRGVVYEQYF. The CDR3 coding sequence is TGTGCCAGCAGTCCCCGGGGGGTAGTCTACGAGCAGTACTTC.

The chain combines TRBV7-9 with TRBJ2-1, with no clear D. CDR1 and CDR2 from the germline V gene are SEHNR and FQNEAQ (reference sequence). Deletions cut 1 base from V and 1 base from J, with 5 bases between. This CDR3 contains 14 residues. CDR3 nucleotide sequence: TGTGCCAGCAGCTTAGGGCTTTCCTACAATGAGCAGTTCTTC. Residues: CASSLGLSYNEQFF.

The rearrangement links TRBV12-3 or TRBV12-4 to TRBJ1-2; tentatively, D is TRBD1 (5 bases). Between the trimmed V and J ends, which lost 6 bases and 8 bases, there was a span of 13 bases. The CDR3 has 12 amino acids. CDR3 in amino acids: CASSPWGWGYTF. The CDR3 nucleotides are TGTGCCAGCAGCCCATGGGGCTGGGGCTACACCTTC.

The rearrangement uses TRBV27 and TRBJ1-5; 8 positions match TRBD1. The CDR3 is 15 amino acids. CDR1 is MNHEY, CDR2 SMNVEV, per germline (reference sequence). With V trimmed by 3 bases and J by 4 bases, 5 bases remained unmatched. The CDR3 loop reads CASSFSGGGNQPQHF. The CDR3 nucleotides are TGTGCCAGCAGTTTTTCAGGGGGCGGGAATCAGCCCCAGCATTTT.

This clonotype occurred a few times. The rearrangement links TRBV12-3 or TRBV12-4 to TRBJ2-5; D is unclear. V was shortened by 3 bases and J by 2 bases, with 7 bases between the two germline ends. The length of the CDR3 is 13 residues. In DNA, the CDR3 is TGTGCCAGCAGTTTGGTTGTTCAAGAGACCCAGTACTTC. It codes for CASSLVVQETQYF.

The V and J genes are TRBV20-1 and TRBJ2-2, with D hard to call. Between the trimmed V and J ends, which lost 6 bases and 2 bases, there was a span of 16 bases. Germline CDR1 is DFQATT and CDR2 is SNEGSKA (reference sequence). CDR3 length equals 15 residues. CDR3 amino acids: CSARPGGTNTGELFF. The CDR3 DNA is TGCAGTGCCCGTCCGGGCGGCACCAACACCGGGGAGCTGTTTTTT.

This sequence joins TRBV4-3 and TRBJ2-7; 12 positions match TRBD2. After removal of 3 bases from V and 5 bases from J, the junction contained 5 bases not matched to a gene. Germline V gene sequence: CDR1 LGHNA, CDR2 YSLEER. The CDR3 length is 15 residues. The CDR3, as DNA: TGCGCCAGCAGCCAGACTAGCGGGAGAGCCCACGAGCAGTACTTC. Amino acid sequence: CASSQTSGRAHEQYF.

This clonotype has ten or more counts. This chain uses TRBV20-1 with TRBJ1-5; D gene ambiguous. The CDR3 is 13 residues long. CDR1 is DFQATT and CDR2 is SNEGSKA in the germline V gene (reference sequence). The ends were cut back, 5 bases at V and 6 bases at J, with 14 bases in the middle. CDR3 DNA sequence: TGCAGTGCTCGGACGGACTGGGCTCAGCCCCAGCATTTT. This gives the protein CSARTDWAQPQHF.

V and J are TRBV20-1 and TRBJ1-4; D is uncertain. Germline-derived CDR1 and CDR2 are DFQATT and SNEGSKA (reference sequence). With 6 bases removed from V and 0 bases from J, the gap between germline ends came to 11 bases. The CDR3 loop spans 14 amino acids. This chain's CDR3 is CSARSPSTNEKLFF. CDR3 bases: TGCAGTGCCAGGTCCCCTTCAACTAATGAAAAACTGTTTTTT.

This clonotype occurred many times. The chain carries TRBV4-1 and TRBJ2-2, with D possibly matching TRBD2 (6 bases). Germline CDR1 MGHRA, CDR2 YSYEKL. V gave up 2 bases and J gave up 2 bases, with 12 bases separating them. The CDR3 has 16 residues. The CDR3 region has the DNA TGCGCCAGCAGCCAAAGGGGCGGGGTTAACACCGGGGAGCTGTTTTTT. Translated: CASSQRGGVNTGELFF.

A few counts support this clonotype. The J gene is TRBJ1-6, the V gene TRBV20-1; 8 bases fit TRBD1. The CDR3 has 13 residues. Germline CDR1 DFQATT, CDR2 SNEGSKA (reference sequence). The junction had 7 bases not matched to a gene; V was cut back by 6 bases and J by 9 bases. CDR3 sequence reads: CSATTGDSSPLHF. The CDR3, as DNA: TGCAGTGCCACGACAGGGGACAGTTCACCCCTCCACTTT.

DNA for the CDR3: TGCGCCAGCAGCTACAGGACGGTTAACACCGGGGAGCTGTTTTTT. Encoded protein: CASSYRTVNTGELFF. V usage is TRBV5-1 and J usage is TRBJ2-2; tentatively, D is TRBD1 (5 bases). Deletions cut 3 bases from V and 2 bases from J, with 11 bases between. The CDR3 extends over 15 amino acids. Per the germline V gene, CDR1 is SGHRS and CDR2 is YFSETQ.

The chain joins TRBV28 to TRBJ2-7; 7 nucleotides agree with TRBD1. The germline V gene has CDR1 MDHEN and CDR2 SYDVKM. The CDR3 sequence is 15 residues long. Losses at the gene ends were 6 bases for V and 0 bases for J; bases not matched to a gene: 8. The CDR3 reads CASRTDRETSYEQYF. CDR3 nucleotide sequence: TGTGCCAGCAGGACCGACAGGGAGACCTCCTACGAGCAGTACTTC.

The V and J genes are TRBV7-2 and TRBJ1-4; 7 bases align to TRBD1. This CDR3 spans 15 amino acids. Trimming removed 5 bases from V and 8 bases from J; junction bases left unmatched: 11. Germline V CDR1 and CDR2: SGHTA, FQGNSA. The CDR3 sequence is CASSQRAGGREKLFF. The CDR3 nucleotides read TGTGCCAGCAGCCAGAGGGCAGGGGGAAGGGAAAAACTGTTTTTT.